This T cell receptor beta chain was sequenced in a study of blood T cell repertoires in COVID-19. V lost 2 bases to trimming and J lost 7 bases, with 9 bases between them. CDR1 and CDR2 from the germline V gene are SEHNR and FQNEAQ (reference sequence). The CDR3 length is 13 residues. Profiling relied on immunoSEQ multiplex PCR, and the TCRdb table lists in-frame clones only, not all of them. This table has 56,000 or so clones, around 87% appearing once. The sample comprised peripheral blood. This sequence was found in a man between 45 and 60 years old with acute or convalescent COVID-19. The chain employs TRBV7-9 and TRBJ1-5; maybe TRBD1 (5 bases). CDR3: CASSLQGDQPQHF. In DNA form, the CDR3 reads TGTGCCAGCAGCTTACAGGGCGACCAGCCCCAGCATTTT. The entire variable domain, with the rest obtained from reference TRBV7-9 and TRBJ1-5, is as follows: DTGVSQNPRHKITKRGQNVTFRCDPISEHNRLYWYRQTLGQGPEFLTYFQNEAQLEKSRLLSDRFSAERPKGSFSTLEIQRTEQGDSAMYLCASSLQGDQPQHFGDGTRLSIL.